This T cell receptor (beta chain) was sequenced during a study of shared clonotypes between healthy human individuals. Study as a whole: Used for every donor were three CD4 naive, three CD4 memory, two CD8 naive and one CD8 memory plate.

Assay used: immunoSEQ multiplex PCR; TCRdb lists only in-frame clones, some missing. The sample lists 2.5 million or so clones, just over 90% occurring once. The CDR3 sequence is 15 residues long. Germline CDR1 is SGHRS and CDR2 is YFSETQ. Trimming cost V 4 bases and J 4 bases; bases outside gene matches: 5. As regards this clone: Distinct nucleotide sequences in the sample also encode this CDR3.

Each sample came from a Caucasian adult donor living in Nashville, Tennessee. The receptor's source is a man younger than 30 in good health. The specimen sequenced was naive CD4+ T cells sorted from blood. This sample's subset: CD45RA+ positively selected. This rearrangement joins TRBV5-1 to TRBJ2-2; TRBD2 aligns across 9 bases. CDR3 nucleotide sequence: TGCGCCAGCAGCCTAGCGGGATCGGGCACCGGGGAGCTGTTTTTT. This sequence encodes CASSLAGSGTGELFF.